This T cell receptor (beta chain) is drawn from a study of control samples from healthy donors and cancer patients. The CDR3 contains 15 residues. Germline CDR1 SGHTA, CDR2 FQGTGA. Trimming removed 2 bases at V and 0 bases at J, with 7 bases between. This clone was found a few times. Libraries were prepared by immunoSEQ multiplex PCR; TCRdb keeps only in-frame clonotypes and omits some of them. Seen here are about 250,000 clones, over 75% observed once, and the top ten hold approximately 12%. V is TRBV7-3 and J is TRBJ2-2, with D unclear. The receptor was derived from a woman aged 60-75 years with lung cancer. The sequencing sample was made of PBMCs. The CDR3 coding sequence is TGTGCCAGCAGCTTACGGCTAGCGAACACCGGGGAGCTGTTTTTT. Protein: CASSLRLANTGELFF.